These 10 T cell receptor beta chains were sequenced from one sample in a study of T cells in women clearing cervical HPV infection (dated by TCRdb to about 2018). The library was generated by the immunoSEQ multiplex PCR assay. In TCRdb, the immuneACCESS table is reduced to in-frame sequences with V and J assigned. These tables do not hold every clone; where another copy was compared, an unresolved V gene accounts for under half, and the others remain unexplained. In this sample's table one finds some 40,000 clones. The ten top clones hold less than 6% of the sample. Sequencing used blood buffy coat. The receptors derive from a woman aged 18 to 75 with a cervical HPV16 infection that either progressed to CIN3+ or cleared (not recorded which).

Comment on this clone: The CDR3 end is not reached by the read, which stops 3 residues before it; the germline J gene fills it in. Other DNA sequences in this sample translate to the same CDR3. The gene calls are TRBV7-2 and TRBJ1-3; 7 bases agree with TRBD1. Germline CDR1 SGHTA, CDR2 FQGNSA. Trimming cost V 6 bases and J 4 bases; bases outside gene matches: 3. This CDR3 spans 13 amino acids. The CDR3 spells CASSATGGNTIYF. The sequenced part of the CDR3 DNA is TGTGCCAGCAGTGCGACAGGGGGAAACACC.

On this clone itself: The read ends 3 residues early relative to the CDR3; the germline J gene fills the gap. The gene calls are TRBV7-8 and TRBJ2-3; 9 nucleotides align to TRBD1. CDR1 is SGHVS and CDR2 is FQNEAQ in the germline V gene. This CDR3 comprises 15 residues. CDR3 bases read: TGTGCCAGCAGGACAGGGACAGGGTACGGAGAGACG. This codes for CASRTGTGYGET. The whole CDR3 sequence reads CASRTGTGYGETQYF.

Turning to this clone: The CDR3 end falls 3 residues outside the read, so it is completed with the germline J gene. V usage is TRBV29-1 and J usage is TRBJ1-1, with 9 bases fitting TRBD1. Trimming removed 7 bases from V and 5 bases from J; junction bases left unmatched: 5. From germline, CDR1 is SQVTM and CDR2 ANQGSEA. This CDR3 is built from 12 residues. The CDR3 here is CSGDRGRTEAFF. CDR3 DNA (partial): TGCAGCGGAGACAGGGGGAGGACTGAA.

Of note for this clone: The DNA ends 3 residues before the CDR3 does, and the rest of the CDR3 is filled in from the germline J gene. The chain couples TRBV5-4 to TRBJ2-1; TRBD2 agrees at 7 bases. Germline values: CDR1 SGHNT, CDR2 YYREEE (reference sequence). The CDR3 runs to 16 residues. V was clipped by 2 bases and J by 8 bases; unmatched bases: 13. CDR3 bases read: TGTGCCAGCAGCTTAGGACGGACTAGAACTGTCGATGAG. As protein: CASSLGRTRTVDE. The entire CDR3 protein reads CASSLGRTRTVDEQFF. The variable domain in full, completed from reference TRBV5-4 and TRBJ2-1, reads ETGVTQSPTHLIKTRGQQVTLRCSSQSGHNTVSWYQQALGQGPQFIFQYYREEENGRGNFPPRFSGLQFPNYSSELNVNALELDDSALYLCASSLGRTRTVDEQFFGPGTRLTVL.

As regards this clone: The read comes to an end 3 residues before the CDR3 does, leaving the germline J gene to fill in the end. The chain is built from TRBV5-5 and TRBJ1-1, with TRBD1 identical over 7 bases. The ends lost 5 bases at V and 0 bases at J; junction bases unmatched: 4. Germline V gives CDR1 SGHKS, CDR2 YYEKEE (reference sequence). The length of the CDR3 is 14 residues. CDR3 sequence: CASSFDRVNTEAFF. CDR3 DNA (partial): TGTGCCAGCAGTTTCGACAGGGTGAACACTGAA.

Concerning this clone itself: The CDR3 end falls 3 residues outside the read, so it is completed with the germline J gene. This chain links TRBV30 with TRBJ2-3, with TRBD1 matching over 7 bases. Per the germline V gene, CDR1 is GTSNPN and CDR2 is SVGIG (reference sequence). There are 13 residues in the CDR3. The DNA read from the CDR3 is TGTGCCTTTGCAGGGGGTCGTACTCAGCCG. As protein: CAFAGGRTQP. The full CDR3 protein is CAFAGGRTQPQYF.

For this clone: The CDR3 is cut off 3 residues early in the read; its end comes from the germline J gene. This chain joins TRBV7-6 and TRBJ2-3; 8 bases fit TRBD1. V shed 4 bases, J shed 4 bases, and the junction held 13 bases outside the gene matches. The CDR3 length is 17 residues. CDR1 is SGHVS, CDR2 FNYEAQ, per germline. The CDR3 bases that were read are TGTGCCAGCAGCTCGCAAGGGAGACAGGGGAATGCAGATACG. The encoded protein is CASSSQGRQGNADT. The whole CDR3 sequence reads CASSSQGRQGNADTQYF.

Of note for this clone: The sequenced fragment ends 3 residues before the CDR3 boundary, so the rest is inferred from the germline J gene. The genes are TRBV6-4 and TRBJ1-5; 8 positions match TRBD1. The germline gives CDR1 MRHNA, CDR2 SNTAGT. The V and J ends lost 3 bases and 7 bases, in that order; junction bases with no gene match: 5. The CDR3 sequence is 14 residues long. This CDR3 reads CASSEDRVSQPQHF. The CDR3 DNA, read in part, is TGTGCCAGCAGTGAGGACAGGGTCAGCCAGCCC.

A remark on this clone: The read ends 3 residues shy of where the CDR3 ends; the end is completed using the germline J gene. V and J are TRBV29-1 and TRBJ2-7; D is possibly TRBD1 (6 bases). Germline V gene sequence: CDR1 SQVTM, CDR2 ANQGSEA. This CDR3 is built from 12 residues. Trimming left V 4 bases short and J 2 bases short, with 9 bases between. The DNA read from the CDR3 is TGCAGCGTTGGGGCAGGGGCCTACGAG. Protein product: CSVGAGAYE. The complete CDR3 reads CSVGAGAYEQYF.

The sequenced part of the CDR3 DNA is TGTGCCAGTAGCAACGAGGGGCACGTGGAGCCC. The encoded protein is CASSNEGHVEP. The CDR3 in full is CASSNEGHVEPQHF. The chain joins TRBV19 to TRBJ1-5, with D maybe TRBD1 (5 bases). The missing CDR3 end, 3 residues past where the read stops, is filled in from the germline J gene. Looked up from germline, CDR1 is LNHDA and CDR2 is SQIVND (reference sequence). This CDR3 has 14 residues. Trimming removed 6 bases at V and 8 bases at J, with 17 bases between.